Each of the 23 T cell receptor beta chains below was sequenced from the same sample in a study of blood T cells in healthy people across ages. Combining a sample-barcoded 5' primer with a J-beta primer mix, a second PCR ran for about 7 to 11 cycles. One entry per CDR3 protein, called by TCRdb with MiXCR from the 5' RACE reads. The sample contains about 1,500,000 distinct CDR3 sequences, 28% of which appear only once. Sample: blood. The receptors were sampled from a woman aged 25-40 years in good health.

This clonotype was counted a few times. V gene TRBV18 combines with J gene TRBJ2-4, with TRBD2 as a possible D gene (6 bases). CDR3 length equals 14 residues. Germline V CDR1 and CDR2: KGHSH, LQKENI. Trimming removed 4 bases at V and 8 bases at J, with 15 bases between. The CDR3 DNA follows: TGTGCCAGCTCACTGACCCCCTCGGGAGACATTCAGTACTTC. It yields the protein CASSLTPSGDIQYF.

V usage is TRBV11-2 and J usage is TRBJ2-7; 14 bases are shared with TRBD2. Trimming at V came to 5 bases and at J to 3 bases, leaving 6 bases not matched to a gene. Per the germline V gene, CDR1 is SGHAT and CDR2 is FQNNGV. The CDR3 has 16 amino acids. CDR3 sequence: CASSTPGLAGGYEQYF. In DNA form, the CDR3 reads TGTGCCAGCAGCACCCCAGGACTAGCGGGAGGCTACGAGCAGTACTTC.

This clonotype occurred many times. This sequence joins TRBV20-1 and TRBJ2-3, with 8 bases lining up with TRBD2. V was pared by 6 bases and J by 2 bases, with 4 bases of the junction left unmatched. Germline CDR1 DFQATT, CDR2 SNEGSKA (reference sequence). CDR3 size: 13 residues. The CDR3 is CSAPLAATDTQYF. DNA for the CDR3: TGCAGTGCGCCACTAGCGGCCACAGATACGCAGTATTTT.

The sample holds a few counts of this clonotype. V usage is TRBV4-1 and J usage is TRBJ2-5; D ambiguous. The J call may be mistaken, given a closer DNA end match to TRBJ2-1. The CDR3 is 14 amino acids. In germline, CDR1 is MGHRA, CDR2 YSYEKL. The CDR3 region is CASSQVLLQETQFF. DNA for the CDR3: TGCGCCAGCAGCCAAGTTCTACTACAAGAGACCCAGTTCTTC.

There are a few counts of this clonotype. The chain combines TRBV6-5 with TRBJ2-7; TRBD2 matches at 11 bases. Germline values: CDR1 MNHEY, CDR2 SVGAGI. The CDR3 spans 16 residues. V lost 4 bases and J lost 1; bases outside the gene matches: 6. CDR3 nucleotides: TGTGCCAGCAGTTTTAACCGACTAGCGGGGTCCTACGAGCAGTACTTC. This codes for CASSFNRLAGSYEQYF.

This clonotype was seen a few times. V is TRBV15 and J is TRBJ2-1, with 7 bases fitting TRBD1. The V segment lost 4 bases and the J segment 7 bases; nucleotides outside the gene matches: 10. Germline CDR1 and CDR2: LNHNV and YYDKDF (reference sequence). There are 15 residues in the CDR3. The CDR3 reads CATSNERQGLNEQFF. CDR3 coding DNA: TGTGCCACCAGCAACGAACGACAGGGTTTAAATGAGCAGTTCTTC.

About this clonotype itself: This may come from a read error, since a much larger clone is one base off. The chain links TRBV6-1 to TRBJ2-1; 7 nucleotides line up with TRBD1. Germline V gene sequence: CDR1 MNHNS, CDR2 SASEGT. The CDR3 covers 14 residues. This chain's CDR3 is CASSGQAYYNERFF. The CDR3, as DNA: TGTGCCAGCTCTGGACAGGCTTACTACAATGAGCGGTTCTTC.

Remarks on this clonotype: This may stem from a read error, because a much larger clone lies one nucleotide away. The rearrangement uses TRBV7-6 and TRBJ2-1; a possible D gene is TRBD2 (5 bases). Germline V gene data show CDR1 as SGHVS and CDR2 as FNYEAQ. Trimming stripped 6 bases from V and 10 bases from J, with 19 bases between. The CDR3 sequence is 14 residues long. CDR3 in DNA: TGTGCCAGCAGTCAGGACTGGGCCTCCTACGAGCAGTTCTTC. Protein product: CASSQDWASYEQFF.

This clonotype was counted only a few times. The gene calls are TRBV18 and TRBJ2-7; tentatively, D is TRBD1 or TRBD2 (5 bases each). Between the trimmed V and J ends, which lost 3 bases and 9 bases, there was a span of 15 bases. The CDR3 loop spans 13 amino acids. CDR1 KGHSH and CDR2 LQKENI come from the germline V gene. The CDR3 region has the DNA TGTGCCAGCTCACCGCCTCTGTCTGGGGGGCAGTACTTC. This gives the protein CASSPPLSGGQYF.

This chain uses TRBV7-9 with TRBJ2-2; 7 bases agree with TRBD1. The junction had 11 bases not matched to a gene; V was cut back by 5 bases and J by 2 bases. The germline V gene has CDR1 SEHNR and CDR2 FQNEAQ (reference sequence). This CDR3 contains 17 residues. In DNA, the CDR3 is TGTGCCAGCAGCCACTGGACAGGTCGCTTCAACACCGGGGAGCTGTTTTTT. The encoded protein is CASSHWTGRFNTGELFF. Full variable domain (remainder filled in from reference TRBV7-9 and TRBJ2-2): DTGVSQNPRHKITKRGQNVTFRCDPISEHNRLYWYRQTLGQGPEFLTYFQNEAQLEKSRLLSDRFSAERPKGSFSTLEIQRTEQGDSAMYLCASSHWTGRFNTGELFFGEGSRLTVL.

This clonotype was recorded many times. The V call is TRBV12-3 or TRBV12-4, the J call TRBJ2-5; 11 bases line up with TRBD2. The CDR3 extends over 15 amino acids. V lost 5 bases to trimming and J lost 3 bases; unmatched junction nucleotides: 5. The CDR3 loop reads CASSPLAGGEETQYF. CDR3 nucleotides: TGTGCCAGCAGTCCCTTAGCGGGGGGGGAAGAGACCCAGTACTTC.

This clonotype has a single count. The rearrangement uses TRBV12-5 and TRBJ1-6; a possible D gene is TRBD1 (5 bases). The germline V gene has CDR1 LGHNT and CDR2 FRNRAP. CDR3 length: 16 residues. The V and J ends lost 0 bases and 5 bases respectively, with 11 bases between them. CDR3 in amino acids: CASGLVNPGHNSPLHF. The CDR3 DNA sequence: TGTGCTAGTGGTTTGGTTAACCCGGGACATAATTCACCCCTCCACTTT.

V is TRBV20-1 and J is TRBJ2-3, with TRBD2 identical over 14 bases. Per germline, CDR1 DFQATT and CDR2 SNEGSKA (reference sequence). The CDR3 sequence is 17 residues long. V was clipped by 6 bases and J by 3 bases; unmatched bases: 11. CDR3 DNA: TGCAGTGCAAAGACTAGCGGGAGGGCCAAGATAACAGATACGCAGTATTTT. Encoded protein: CSAKTSGRAKITDTQYF.

This clonotype has a handful of counts. The V and J genes are TRBV25-1 and TRBJ2-7, with unresolved D. CDR1 is MGHDK and CDR2 is SYGVNS in the germline V gene. CDR3 length: 16 amino acids. Trimming removed 1 base from V and 1 base from J, with 14 bases in between. This CDR3 is CASSELGTQESYEQYF. Here the CDR3 DNA reads TGTGCCAGCAGTGAATTGGGCACTCAGGAATCCTACGAGCAGTACTTC.

This clonotype was detected a few times. V gene TRBV5-1 combines with J gene TRBJ2-7; maybe TRBD2 (6 bases). The J call is uncertain, as TRBJ2-5 better fits the DNA end. Germline-derived CDR1 and CDR2 are SGHRS and YFSETQ. The CDR3 is 15 amino acids. The CDR3 protein is CASSLELAVRETQYF. In DNA, the CDR3 is TGCGCCAGCAGCTTGGAACTAGCAGTCCGGGAGACCCAGTACTTC.

The chain carries TRBV11-1 and TRBJ2-6, with D possibly matching TRBD2 (5 bases). The germline V gene has CDR1 SGHAT and CDR2 FQDESV (reference sequence). V lost 3 bases and J 0 bases, leaving 15 bases between the germline ends. The CDR3 totals 18 residues. CDR3 sequence: CASSLEVGPSSGANVLTF. The CDR3 DNA is TGTGCCAGCAGCTTGGAGGTAGGGCCAAGCTCTGGGGCCAACGTCCTGACTTTC. The full variable domain, completed using reference TRBV11-1 and TRBJ2-6, is EAEVAQSPRYKITEKSQAVAFWCDPISGHATLYWYRQILGQGPELLVQFQDESVVDDSQLPKDRFSAERLKGVDSTLKIQPAELGDSAMYLCASSLEVGPSSGANVLTFGAGSRLTVL.

This clonotype was detected once. V is TRBV4-1 and J is TRBJ1-5; D might be TRBD1 (6 bases). CDR3 length: 16 amino acids. The germline V and J ends were trimmed by 5 bases and 7 bases, with 21 bases remaining between them. Germline lookup yields CDR1 MGHRA and CDR2 YSYEKL. The CDR3 DNA reads TGCGCCAGCAGCTACGACGGTCAGGGGACGGGGCAGCCCCAGCATTTT. This codes for CASSYDGQGTGQPQHF.

This clonotype was observed a single time. The chain is built from TRBV7-2 and TRBJ2-7, with TRBD1 matching over 10 bases. V gave up 11 bases and J gave up 7 bases; unmatched junction bases: 8. This CDR3 has 12 amino acids. From germline, CDR1 is SGHTA and CDR2 FQGNSA. CDR3 nucleotide sequence: TGTGCCTCGACAGGGGGCGCTCGGGAGCAGTACTTC. As protein: CASTGGAREQYF.

This sequence joins TRBV7-2 and TRBJ2-7; 8 bases are a match to TRBD2. With V trimmed by 1 base and J by 4 bases, 6 bases remained unmatched. The CDR3 is 15 amino acids. Germline V CDR1 and CDR2: SGHTA, FQGNSA. The CDR3 DNA sequence: TGTGCCAGCAGCTTAGTGGCTAGCGGGTATTACGAGCAGTACTTC. This gives the protein CASSLVASGYYEQYF.

This clonotype showed up many times. J is TRBJ2-6 and V is TRBV7-8, with TRBD2 identical over 11 bases. Germline loops: CDR1 SGHVS, CDR2 FQNEAQ. The J segment lost 1 base and the V segment lost 5 bases, leaving 7 bases of the junction unmatched. The CDR3 has 18 residues. Here the CDR3 DNA reads TGTGCCAGCAGCCACGGGACTAGCGGACTGTCTGGGGCCAACGTCCTGACTTTC. The encoded protein is CASSHGTSGLSGANVLTF.

J is TRBJ2-1 and V is TRBV2, with D tentatively TRBD2 (6 bases). Germline V gene data show CDR1 as SNHLY and CDR2 as FYNNEI. V lost 3 bases and J 6 bases, leaving 9 bases between the germline ends. The CDR3 totals 13 residues. CDR3 loop: CASSDQAGNEQFF. The CDR3 DNA reads TGTGCCAGCAGTGACCAAGCGGGCAATGAGCAGTTCTTC. Complete variable domain (other parts from reference TRBV2 and TRBJ2-1): EPEVTQTPSHQVTQMGQEVILRCVPISNHLYFYWYRQILGQKVEFLVSFYNNEISEKSEIFDDQFSVERPDGSNFTLKIRSTKLEDSAMYFCASSDQAGNEQFFGPGTRLTVL.

This clonotype was seen a single time. J is TRBJ2-7 and V is TRBV20-1, with D tentatively TRBD2 (5 bases). Germline lookup yields CDR1 DFQATT and CDR2 SNEGSKA (reference sequence). Trimming shortened V by 4 bases and J by 7 bases, and 17 bases separated the two germline ends. The CDR3 sequence is 13 residues long. This CDR3 is CSAMTDSYNEQYF. For the CDR3, the DNA is TGCAGTGCTATGACGGACTCCTACAATGAGCAGTACTTC.

A few counts support this clonotype. The chain has TRBV6-1 and TRBJ1-1; D uncertain. V lost 2 bases to trimming and J lost 7 bases, with 5 bases between them. The CDR3 extends over 11 amino acids. Germline V gene data show CDR1 as MNHNS and CDR2 as SASEGT. CDR3 in amino acids: CASSEQLEAFF. The DNA for the CDR3 is TGTGCCAGCAGTGAACAGCTTGAAGCTTTCTTT.